A single T cell receptor beta chain is shown here with its context. Its binding antigen is unknown. No much larger clonotype is one base removed from it; base qualities were not supplied. This CDR3 is also generated by other DNA sequences in the sample. To estimate absolute template abundance from read counts, synthetic TCR analog templates were spiked into each PCR. The immunoSEQ assay was used to amplify TCRbeta CDR3 regions from genomic DNA with bias-controlled V and J gene primers. Rearranged TCRbeta segments were sequenced at approximately 20X coverage. As for the authors' bioinformatics: Sequencing errors were corrected by clustering, and CDR3s were annotated against IMGT so that V, D and J genes could be assigned. Downstream analyses used only productive TCRbeta rearrangements and left out out-of-frame or stop-codon sequences. To compute clonality, Shannon entropy was normalized by the log of the number of unique productive sequences and then subtracted from one. Clones differing between time points or between blood and tumor were identified using Fisher's exact test with Benjamini-Hochberg correction, with an adjusted p below 0.01 applied as the threshold. Not all clones reach the TCRdb copy of this immuneACCESS table, which keeps in-frame sequences only. Checked studies attribute under half of the gap to unresolved V genes and leave the rest unexplained. V and J calls plus clone size are reproduced from that table; the DNA served to infer D and trimming. Within this sample are roughly 20,000 clones, with roughly 90% of them counted one time only. The top ten clones comprise more than 15% of the sample.

This sample was included in a study of PD-L1 blockade in urothelial cancer (dated by TCRdb to about 2017). The study in broad terms: All patients started therapy around 2014 and received atezolizumab 1,200 mg intravenously every 3 weeks. Durable clinical benefit was defined as progression-free survival longer than 6 months, and TCR features were also tested against progression-free and overall survival. Blood samples gave median yields of approximately 130,000 T cells and 82,636 unique TCRs, along with a median clonality of about 0.084. Durable clinical benefit was achieved by nine patients and was not achieved by 20 patients. Blood samples were analyzed 3 weeks after the start of treatment (second dose) and 6 weeks after the start of treatment. Patients had an ECOG performance status of 0 or 1 and had received between 0 and 3 prior chemotherapy regimens. Pretreatment blood TCR-seq was available for twenty-nine patients, at least one posttreatment blood collection was obtained for about 25 patients, and tumor TCR-seq was available for about 25 patients. About 85% of the 29 patients were males with bladder-origin urothelial cancer, and about 65% of the roughly 30 reported a prior smoking history. In the same patients, whole exome sequencing and RNA sequencing of pretreatment tumors were performed in addition to TCR sequencing. An exploratory multi-omic analysis was conducted of the somatic, immune and clinical correlates of response to PD-L1 blockade with atezolizumab in urothelial cancer. TCR sequencing covered pretreatment tumor samples and matched, serially collected peripheral blood taken before and after atezolizumab treatment. Broad study findings and their caveats: At 3 weeks after the start of treatment, tumor-associated TCR clones in peripheral blood had expanded more in patients with durable benefit (n of about 21, p = 0.022). A pretreatment peripheral blood TCR clonality below the median was linked to improved progression-free and overall survival. Because of the small sample size (n ≈ 30) and the many exploratory analyses performed, the results are intended to be regarded as hypothesis-generating.

Including the terminal cysteine and phenylalanine, the CDR3 comprises 14 residues. Only the CDR3 region is kept as DNA, spanning 42 bases read in frame from base 1. Trimming takes 6 bases off V and 5 bases off J; junction bases not matched to a gene: 6. CDR1 and CDR2 (MNHEY, SVGAGI) derive from the germline V gene. The cohort comprised more than 25 patients with locally advanced or metastatic urothelial carcinoma treated at Memorial Sloan Kettering on a trial protocol. Peripheral blood mononuclear cells were collected pretreatment and during treatment, with between 1 and 8 total time points obtained per patient. The Qiagen DNeasy Blood extraction kit was used to purify genomic DNA from total PBMCs and tumor samples. PBMCs were collected pretreatment and during treatment and were isolated and stored as previously described.

This chain joins TRBV6-5 to TRBJ2-5, with TRBD2 matching 10 junction bases. The TCR was taken from a woman aged 55-69 years with urothelial cancer. The sequencing used PBMCs, collected around atezolizumab (anti-PD-L1) treatment. The CDR3: CASSTGLARETQYF. The nucleotide sequence is given as TGTGCCAGCAGCACGGGACTAGCGCGTGAGACCCAGTACTTC.